This record looks at one T cell receptor (beta chain) sequence and its context. Its antigen is undetermined. The germline V and J ends were trimmed by 1 base and 2 bases, with 8 bases remaining between them. The CDR3 extends over 14 amino acids. Germline V gene lookup returns CDR1 SGHTA and CDR2 FQGNSA. The data were obtained in a study of T cell responses to AZD1222 COVID-19 vaccine. General study findings and limits: Only after the peak T cell response were repertoires sampled. Spike was spanned by vaccine-associated CD4 TCRs, which were dominant at 160-218 and 743-854.

Repertoires were generated with immunoSEQ multiplex PCR, while TCRdb's copy carries only in-frame clones and drops some. The table includes around 78,000 clones, 80% to 90% detected once. The sample in question was peripheral blood, obtained on day 0 of AZD1222 vaccination. The origin of this receptor is an adult in good health. This chain joins TRBV7-2 and TRBJ2-5; D may be TRBD1 (5 bases). The CDR3 nucleotides are TGTGCCAGCAGCTTAGACAGGAGACAAGAGACCCAGTACTTC. Translated, it gives CASSLDRRQETQYF. Combining the CDR3 with reference TRBV7-2 and TRBJ2-5 gives the whole variable domain GAGVSQSPSNKVTEKGKDVELRCDPISGHTALYWYRQSLGQGLEFLIYFQGNSAPDKSGLPSDRFSAERTGGSVSTLTIQRTQQEDSAVYLCASSLDRRQETQYFGPGTRLLVL.